A selection of T cell receptor beta chains follows, all from one sample in a study of glioma-infiltrating T cells. TCRdb re-called the multiplex PCR reads through MiXCR, storing one row per CDR3 protein. The sample lists about 200,000 distinct CDR3 sequences, over 30% occurring once. Input material: glioma tissue, nonneoplastic brain tissue, or PBMCs (not recorded which). These receptors were collected from a human donor with low-grade glioma or glioblastoma, undergoing nonglioma brain surgery, or in good health (not recorded which). Each CDR3 is given with its conserved first and last residue. The order of the fields is D gene, V gene, clone size, J gene, CDR3 protein, CDR3 DNA. D genes are given only for firm matches. Clone size is shown for a subset of rows, as once, few, many or a class of expanded clone.

TRBD1	TRBV5-4	few	TRBJ1-2	CASSQGLYGYTF	TGTGCCAGCTCACAGGGGCTCTATGGCTACACCTTC
TRBD2	TRBV7-9	.	TRBJ2-1	CASSTTSGSLRETQFF	TGTGCCAGCAGCACGACTAGCGGGAGTCTACGAGAGACCCAGTTCTTC
TRBD2	TRBV7-3	many	TRBJ2-7	CASSLMSSGRAYEQYF	TGTGCCAGCAGCTTAATGTCTAGCGGGAGGGCCTACGAGCAGTACTTC
.	TRBV19	.	TRBJ2-5	CASSISGVGQETQYF	TGTGCCAGTAGTATCTCTGGGGTCGGCCAAGAGACCCAGTACTTC
TRBD2	TRBV7-2	.	TRBJ2-1	CASSTSGRYGQFF	TGTGCCAGCAGCACCAGCGGGAGGTATGGGCAGTTCTTC
TRBD2	TRBV20-1	many	TRBJ2-7	CSARASGTNYEQYF	TGCAGTGCTAGAGCAAGCGGGACGAACTACGAGCAGTACTTC
.	TRBV19	.	TRBJ2-7	CASSMVPTRDEQYF	TGTGCCAGTAGTATGGTCCCAACTAGAGACGAGCAGTACTTC
TRBD2	TRBV28	many	TRBJ2-1	CASRSYGLAGNREQFF	TGTGCCAGCAGATCATACGGACTAGCGGGAAATCGTGAGCAGTTCTTC
TRBD2	TRBV7-8	many	TRBJ2-1	CASSLGLAGGYNEQFF	TGTGCCAGCAGCCTCGGACTAGCGGGGGGGTACAATGAGCAGTTCTTC
TRBD2	TRBV7-2	many	TRBJ2-5	CASSSKLARAQETQYF	TGTGCCAGCAGCTCAAAACTAGCGAGAGCCCAAGAGACCCAGTACTTC
.	TRBV6-1	many	TRBJ2-7	CASAPSRRASYEQYF	TGTGCCAGCGCCCCTAGCCGACGGGCCTCCTACGAGCAGTACTTC
.	TRBV19	many	TRBJ1-1	CASSGVSLTEAFF	TGTGCCAGTAGTGGGGTTTCGCTCACTGAAGCTTTCTTT
TRBD1	TRBV20-1	many	TRBJ1-5	CSAFKTGQATSNQPQHF	TGCAGTGCTTTTAAAACGGGACAGGCGACTAGCAATCAGCCCCAGCATTTT
.	TRBV20-1	many	TRBJ2-1	CSAFRDRNEQFF	TGCAGTGCTTTCCGGGACCGCAATGAGCAGTTCTTC
TRBD1	TRBV5-1	.	TRBJ2-7	CASSHDRGPYEQYF	TGCGCCAGCAGCCATGACAGGGGGCCCTACGAGCAGTACTTC
.	TRBV27	.	TRBJ2-7	CASSTSSQVGYEQYF	TGTGCCAGCAGTACTAGCAGCCAGGTGGGCTACGAGCAGTACTTT
TRBD1	TRBV29-1	.	TRBJ1-2	CSVMLQGFGGYTF	TGCAGCGTTATGCTACAGGGGTTCGGTGGCTACACCTTC
.	TRBV27	many	TRBJ2-2	CASSRSGFTGELFF	TGTGCCAGCAGTCGCAGCGGTTTCACCGGGGAGCTGTTTTTT
.	TRBV27	many	TRBJ2-3	CASSLSTGSTDTQYF	TGTGCCAGCAGTTTATCGACAGGTAGCACAGATACGCAGTATTTT
TRBD1	TRBV2	many	TRBJ2-1	CASSAGQGFYNEQFF	TGTGCCAGCAGTGCGGGACAGGGATTCTACAATGAGCAGTTCTTC
.	TRBV16	.	TRBJ1-5	CASSQSVGEGISNQPQHF	TGTGCCAGCAGCCAATCGGTCGGGGAAGGGATAAGCAATCAGCCCCAGCATTTT
.	TRBV29-1	.	TRBJ2-7	CSVEEEARGSYEQYF	TGCAGCGTTGAAGAGGAGGCTAGAGGATCCTACGAGCAGTACTTC
.	TRBV29-1	.	TRBJ2-1	CSVDWKQGYNEQFF	TGCAGCGTTGACTGGAAACAGGGATACAATGAGCAGTTCTTC
TRBD2	TRBV19	many	TRBJ2-3	CASSPTRLAALWTDTQYF	TGTGCCAGTAGTCCGACCCGACTAGCCGCACTGTGGACAGATACGCAGTATTTT
.	TRBV11-2	many	TRBJ1-6	CASSLGSSPLHF	TGTGCCAGCAGCTTGGGTTCCTCACCCCTCCACTTT
TRBD1	TRBV7-6	many	TRBJ1-3	CASSSTGTEGNTIYF	TGTGCCAGCAGCTCAACCGGGACAGAAGGAAACACCATATATTTT
TRBD1	TRBV28	many	TRBJ2-5	CASSLIQGSVTQYF	TGTGCCAGCAGTCTTATACAGGGGAGCGTGACCCAGTACTTC
.	TRBV2	many	TRBJ1-3	CAVGASSGNTIYF	TGTGCCGTCGGGGCGAGCTCTGGAAACACCATATATTTT
.	TRBV6-2/TRBV6-3	many	TRBJ1-5	CASSSAGDIYQPQHF	TGTGCCAGCAGCTCCGCTGGGGATATCTATCAGCCCCAGCATTTT